A single sample gave rise to the 32 T cell receptor beta chains below, sequenced in a study of radiation and T cells in renal cell carcinoma. The data were produced by immunoSEQ multiplex PCR, yet TCRdb's version contains in-frame clones alone and is incomplete. Among 20,000 or so clones listed, roughly half were seen once. Treatment meaning: treatment-naive control, cytoreductive nephrectomy. The sequencing used tumor tissue, collected from a patient whose treatment was nephrectomy without radiotherapy. These receptors came from a human donor with renal cell carcinoma.

CDR3 residues: CASSPTGEGEPYEQYF. Written as DNA, the CDR3 is TGTGCCAGCAGTCCCACCGGGGAGGGGGAGCCCTACGAGCAGTACTTC. This chain connects TRBV6-4 to TRBJ2-7, with TRBD2 as a possible D gene (7 bases). Germline V gives CDR1 MRHNA, CDR2 SNTAGT. This CDR3 region has 16 residues. The ends were cut back, 5 bases at V and 2 bases at J, with 19 bases in the middle.

This clone is medium-sized. This rearrangement joins TRBV7-2 to TRBJ1-2, with D possibly TRBD1 on 6 matching bases. Per the germline V gene, CDR1 is SGHTA and CDR2 is FQGNSA. CDR3 length: 14 residues. V was shortened by 0 bases and J by 3 bases, with 8 bases between the two germline ends. As DNA, the CDR3 is TGTGCCAGCAGCTTAGCGAACAGGGACTATGGCTACACCTTC. Protein sequence: CASSLANRDYGYTF.

This chain joins TRBV6-1 and TRBJ1-2; D is ambiguous. V was pared by 7 bases and J by 8 bases, with 14 bases between. This CDR3 is 12 amino acids long. CDR1 is MNHNS, CDR2 SASEGT, per germline. CDR3 protein: CASKGAGGGYTF. CDR3 DNA sequence: TGTGCCAGCAAGGGAGCCGGAGGCGGCTACACCTTC.

In its sample, this clone was seen once. The chain couples TRBV7-9 to TRBJ2-3; 7 bases are a match to TRBD2. The V and J ends lost 5 bases and 8 bases, in that order; junction bases with no gene match: 4. This CDR3 is built from 12 residues. Germline V gives CDR1 SEHNR, CDR2 FQNEAQ (reference sequence). CDR3 DNA sequence: TGTGCCAGCAGCCAAGGGGAGGGTACGCAGTATTTT. Amino acid sequence: CASSQGEGTQYF. The full variable domain, its missing parts supplied by reference TRBV7-9 and TRBJ2-3, is DTGVSQNPRHKITKRGQNVTFRCDPISEHNRLYWYRQTLGQGPEFLTYFQNEAQLEKSRLLSDRFSAERPKGSFSTLEIQRTEQGDSAMYLCASSQGEGTQYFGPGTRLTVL.

This clone was detected once. The chain has TRBV30 and TRBJ1-5, with unresolved D. Germline CDR1 is GTSNPN and CDR2 is SVGIG (reference sequence). There are 15 residues in the CDR3. V gave up 3 bases and J gave up 6 bases, with 18 bases separating them. CDR3 DNA: TGTGCCTGGAGCCCGGTAGAGGGCAGGAGTCAGCCCCAGCATTTT. Translated: CAWSPVEGRSQPQHF.

The chain uses TRBV25-1 and TRBJ1-2; the D gene is possibly TRBD1 (5 bases). Trimming left V 7 bases short and J 7 bases short, with 13 bases between. Germline assignment: CDR1 MGHDK and CDR2 SYGVNS. This CDR3 spans 12 amino acids. The CDR3 loop is CASTQGGLGYTF. In DNA form, the CDR3 reads TGTGCCAGCACCCAGGGCGGCCTTGGCTACACCTTC.

This clone turned up a few times. V and J are TRBV6-6 and TRBJ1-1, with 7 bases that match TRBD1. There are 13 residues in the CDR3. Germline assignment: CDR1 MNHNY and CDR2 SVGAGI (reference sequence). V lost 7 bases to trimming and J lost 1 base; unmatched junction nucleotides: 3. The CDR3: CASNQGGNTEAFF. As DNA, the CDR3 is TGTGCCAGCAACCAGGGGGGGAACACTGAAGCTTTCTTT.

This clone has a count of ten or more. The chain links TRBV19 to TRBJ1-1; D not resolved. Germline V gene data show CDR1 as LNHDA and CDR2 as SQIVND (reference sequence). The CDR3 runs 14 residues. Trimming shortened V by 7 bases and J by 0 bases, and 12 bases separated the two germline ends. The CDR3 bases are TGTGCCAGTACCCAGCAAGATCTGAACACTGAAGCTTTCTTT. Its translation is CASTQQDLNTEAFF.

This clone turned up a few times. The chain links TRBV5-4 to TRBJ1-4; TRBD1 agrees at 7 bases. CDR3 size: 17 residues. Trimming cost V 0 bases and J 4 bases; bases outside gene matches: 9. CDR1 and CDR2 (germline): SGHNT, YYREEE (reference sequence). The CDR3 sequence is CASSLGPSGTDNEKLFF. CDR3 coding DNA: TGTGCCAGCAGCTTGGGTCCTTCCGGGACAGATAATGAAAAACTGTTTTTT.

The chain combines TRBV11-2 with TRBJ1-1; possibly TRBD1 for D (6 bases). Trimming stripped 4 bases from V and 6 bases from J, with 12 bases between. The CDR3 is 13 residues long. Germline-derived CDR1 and CDR2 are SGHAT and FQNNGV. As DNA, the CDR3 is TGTGCCAGCAGCTCAGGGGATAGCCCTGAAGCTTTCTTT. Protein product: CASSSGDSPEAFF.

There are many counts of this clone. The chain carries TRBV5-4 and TRBJ1-6; the D is unclear. Looked up from germline, CDR1 is SGHNT and CDR2 is YYREEE (reference sequence). There are 16 residues in the CDR3. The V end lost 2 bases, the J end lost 1 base, and 10 bases lay between the germline ends. For the CDR3, the DNA is TGTGCCAGCAGCTTTGCAGCCTTATCCTATAATTCACCCCTCCACTTT. It yields the protein CASSFAALSYNSPLHF. Combining the CDR3 with reference TRBV5-4 and TRBJ1-6 gives the whole variable domain ETGVTQSPTHLIKTRGQQVTLRCSSQSGHNTVSWYQQALGQGPQFIFQYYREEENGRGNFPPRFSGLQFPNYSSELNVNALELDDSALYLCASSFAALSYNSPLHFGNGTRLTVT.

Notes on this clone: In the same sample, other DNA sequences code for this CDR3. The V gene is TRBV6-4, the J gene TRBJ2-1; 11 bases are a match to TRBD2. The CDR3 totals 15 residues. Losses at the gene ends were 3 bases for V and 2 bases for J; bases not matched to a gene: 0. CDR1 and CDR2 (germline): MRHNA, SNTAGT. DNA of the CDR3: TGTGCCAGCAGTGATAGCGGGGGGGCCTACAATGAGCAGTTCTTC. Encoded protein: CASSDSGGAYNEQFF.

The chain is built from TRBV6-6 and TRBJ2-1; D gene uncertain. V lost 5 bases to trimming and J lost 6 bases, with 11 bases between them. This CDR3 is built from 13 residues. Germline CDR1 and CDR2: MNHNY and SVGAGI (reference sequence). CDR3 in amino acids: CASSRDRLNEQFF. For the CDR3, the DNA is TGTGCCAGCAGTCGAGATCGCCTCAATGAGCAGTTCTTC.

This clone was detected many times. This chain links TRBV2 with TRBJ1-5, with D possibly being TRBD1 (6 bases). The CDR3 spans 14 residues. The germline V gene encodes CDR1 SNHLY and CDR2 FYNNEI. DNA for the CDR3: TGTGCTTCCCGATCCTCAGGGGACAATCAGCCCCAGCATTTT. Its translation is CASRSSGDNQPQHF.

The chain has TRBV30 and TRBJ2-2; D is undetermined. Germline-derived CDR1 and CDR2 are GTSNPN and SVGIG (reference sequence). The CDR3 length is 14 residues. V was trimmed by 2 bases and J by 7 bases, leaving 14 bases between them. DNA for the CDR3: TGTGCCTGGAGTTCCCGGGTTCAAGTCGGGGAGCTGTTTTTT. This encodes CAWSSRVQVGELFF.

CDR3 nucleotides: TGTGCCAGCAGCTTACGTACCGAGGGGATGAACACTGAAGCTTTCTTT. It is translated as CASSLRTEGMNTEAFF. The V call is TRBV13, the J call TRBJ1-1, with D possibly being TRBD1 (5 bases). CDR1 is PRHDT, CDR2 FYEKMQ, per germline (reference sequence). The CDR3 contains 16 residues. V lost 2 bases and J 0 bases, leaving 13 bases between the germline ends.

The chain combines TRBV19 with TRBJ1-1; no reliable D call. The CDR3 extends over 14 amino acids. Germline values: CDR1 LNHDA, CDR2 SQIVND (reference sequence). Trimming took off 3 bases at V and 2 bases at J, with 10 bases between the two ends. The CDR3 DNA sequence: TGTGCCAGTAGTATCGGTCCAGGCAACACTGAAGCTTTCTTT. It specifies CASSIGPGNTEAFF.

This clone was found once. The chain uses TRBV6-4 and TRBJ1-1; no firm D call. CDR1 and CDR2 (germline): MRHNA, SNTAGT. V lost 2 bases, J lost 11 bases, and 21 bases lay in between. The CDR3 is made up of 15 amino acids. For the CDR3, the DNA is TGTGCCAGCAGTGACATTGTGGACCGATGGGAGCATGCTTTCTTT. Translation gives CASSDIVDRWEHAFF.

J is TRBJ1-4 and V is TRBV6-5; D remains ambiguous. This CDR3 is built from 14 residues. The V gene lost 5 bases and the J gene lost 7 bases, with 14 bases spanning the gap. Germline CDR1 is MNHEY and CDR2 is SVGAGI. CDR3 residues: CASSLSTWAEKLFF. The CDR3 DNA reads as TGTGCCAGCAGTCTCTCAACCTGGGCTGAAAAACTGTTTTTT.

The rearrangement joins TRBV9 to TRBJ2-1, with 7 bases lining up with TRBD2. Germline V gene data show CDR1 as SGDLS and CDR2 as YYNGEE. The V segment lost 5 bases and the J segment 8 bases; nucleotides outside the gene matches: 10. This CDR3 comprises 14 residues. In DNA form, the CDR3 reads TGTGCCAGCAGTGCGGGACTAAAGGGACATGAGCAGTTCTTC. Its protein product is CASSAGLKGHEQFF.

The chain employs TRBV5-1 and TRBJ2-5; no firm D call. The CDR3 covers 16 residues. V lost 0 bases, J lost 4 bases, and 16 bases lay in between. Germline V CDR1 and CDR2: SGHRS, YFSETQ. The CDR3 sequence is CASSLGLLVGSETQYF. The CDR3 DNA follows: TGCGCCAGCAGCTTGGGCCTCCTTGTGGGATCAGAGACCCAGTACTTC. The entire variable domain, with the rest obtained from reference TRBV5-1 and TRBJ2-5, is as follows: KAGVTQTPRYLIKTRGQQVTLSCSPISGHRSVSWYQQTPGQGLQFLFEYFSETQRNKGNFPGRFSGRQFSNSRSEMNVSTLELGDSALYLCASSLGLLVGSETQYFGPGTRLLVL.

This chain connects TRBV5-1 to TRBJ2-3, with 7 bases lining up with TRBD1. Trimming took 4 bases from V and 0 from J; bases not matched to a gene: 5. Germline CDR1 SGHRS, CDR2 YFSETQ. The CDR3 covers 15 residues. This chain's CDR3 is CASSHGTASTDTQYF. In DNA, the CDR3 is TGCGCCAGCAGCCACGGGACAGCTAGCACAGATACGCAGTATTTT. The full variable domain, completed using reference TRBV5-1 and TRBJ2-3, is KAGVTQTPRYLIKTRGQQVTLSCSPISGHRSVSWYQQTPGQGLQFLFEYFSETQRNKGNFPGRFSGRQFSNSRSEMNVSTLELGDSALYLCASSHGTASTDTQYFGPGTRLTVL.

The rearrangement uses TRBV6-5 and TRBJ2-1; the match to TRBD2 covers 12 bases. The V segment lost 9 bases and the J segment 8 bases; nucleotides outside the gene matches: 11. The germline gives CDR1 MNHEY, CDR2 SVGAGI. The CDR3 covers 15 residues. CDR3 in amino acids: CASKGPSGGAYEQFF. The DNA of the CDR3 is TGTGCCAGTAAAGGTCCTAGCGGGGGGGCATATGAGCAGTTCTTC.

The chain uses TRBV4-1 and TRBJ2-5, with a weak D call TRBD1 (6 bases). The CDR3 runs 15 residues. The ends were cut back, 1 base at V and 2 bases at J, with 11 bases in the middle. Germline V gene sequence: CDR1 MGHRA, CDR2 YSYEKL. The CDR3 DNA reads TGCGCCAGCAGCCAAGTAGGACAGTTACAAGAGACCCAGTACTTC. Translated, it gives CASSQVGQLQETQYF.

V usage is TRBV30 and J usage is TRBJ1-3; maybe TRBD1 (5 bases). Trimming took 2 bases from V and 4 from J, leaving 12 bases between them. The length of the CDR3 is 14 residues. Looked up from germline, CDR1 is GTSNPN and CDR2 is SVGIG (reference sequence). The CDR3 sequence is CAWSPAGQGNTIYF. As DNA, the CDR3 is TGTGCCTGGAGTCCGGCAGGGCAGGGAAACACCATATATTTT.

The rearrangement uses TRBV6-5 and TRBJ2-7; 7 bases agree with TRBD1. The CDR3 length is 14 residues. V lost 6 bases, J lost 3 bases, and 8 bases stayed unmatched. Germline CDR1 is MNHEY and CDR2 is SVGAGI. The CDR3 spells CASRPPGQSYEQYF. CDR3 nucleotides: TGTGCCAGCAGGCCTCCGGGACAGAGCTACGAGCAGTACTTC.

This clone is labeled as medium-sized. The chain combines TRBV6-1 with TRBJ1-5, with D uncertain. This CDR3 contains 14 residues. Trimming left V 7 bases short and J 0 bases short, with 10 bases between. Germline loops: CDR1 MNHNS, CDR2 SASEGT. Here the CDR3 reads CASIRAHSNQPQHF. The CDR3 DNA is TGTGCCAGCATAAGGGCGCATAGCAATCAGCCCCAGCATTTT.

The chain is built from TRBV7-8 and TRBJ2-5; 9 bases are a match to TRBD1. The CDR3 has 15 amino acids. Losses at the gene ends were 0 bases for V and 4 bases for J; bases not matched to a gene: 3. CDR1 is SGHVS and CDR2 is FQNEAQ in the germline V gene. The CDR3 region is CASSLAGGQGETQYF. The DNA for the CDR3 is TGTGCCAGCAGCTTAGCGGGGGGACAGGGAGAGACCCAGTACTTC.

The CDR3 DNA sequence: TGTGCCAGCAGTGAGACCAGGAACACTGAAGCTTTCTTT. Encoded protein: CASSETRNTEAFF. The J gene is TRBJ1-1, the V gene TRBV6-4; D is ambiguous. V lost 3 bases, J lost 1 base, and 6 bases lay in between. The length of the CDR3 is 13 residues. Germline CDR1 and CDR2: MRHNA and SNTAGT.

The chain joins TRBV7-9 to TRBJ2-1; 11 bases fit TRBD2. Per the germline V gene, CDR1 is SEHNR and CDR2 is FQNEAQ (reference sequence). CDR3 length: 15 residues. V shed 5 bases and J 7 bases; nucleotides not matched to a gene: 7. Here the CDR3 reads CASSIHSSGGNEQFF. The CDR3 nucleotides are TGTGCCAGCAGCATACACTCTAGCGGGGGGAATGAGCAGTTCTTC.

This clone was counted only a few times. V and J are TRBV7-9 and TRBJ2-7; D unresolved. The ends were cut back, 2 bases at V and 1 base at J, with 12 bases in the middle. The CDR3 loop spans 15 amino acids. CDR1 SEHNR and CDR2 FQNEAQ come from the germline V gene (reference sequence). The CDR3 coding sequence is TGTGCCAGCAGCTTATCCGGGTTGGAATCCTACGAGCAGTACTTC. Encoded protein: CASSLSGLESYEQYF.

V gene TRBV19 combines with J gene TRBJ1-5, with a tentative D call TRBD1 (5 bases). V was pared by 5 bases and J by 2 bases, with 13 bases between. CDR1 LNHDA and CDR2 SQIVND come from the germline V gene (reference sequence). The CDR3 extends over 15 amino acids. The CDR3 bases are TGTGCCAGTAGTGGGCAGGGTGGGGGCAATCAGCCCCAGCATTTT. The encoded protein is CASSGQGGGNQPQHF.